This entry features one TCR beta chain sequence. This clone was picked up one time. Which antigen it targets is not known. No base quality values were provided; no much bigger clone lies one nucleotide off. TCRbeta CDR3 regions were amplified from genomic DNA by means of the immunoSEQ Assay, a bias-controlled multiplex PCR. The authors processed their data as follows. Within the assay, amplification of reference gene primers was used to estimate how many nucleated cells each sample contained. To quantify the absolute abundance of each unique TCRbeta CDR3 rearrangement, sequence reads were collapsed and filtered. Productive Simpson clonality was computed per sample as the square root of Simpson's diversity index over productive rearrangements. This immuneACCESS table, as held by TCRdb, lists in-frame sequences with V and J called but not all clones. Of the missing ones, under half trace to an unresolved V gene in checked studies; the others have no known cause. V and J calls and clone size are as listed in that table; D and trimming were resolved from the DNA. This sample has about 180,000 clones in its table, and about 88% of those were observed once. About 6.5% of the sample is taken by the ten largest.

Germline trimming amounts to 3 bases on V and 4 bases on J, with 6 as the count of junction bases outside the gene matches. CDR1 and CDR2, per the germline V gene, are KGHDR and SFDVKD. From its cysteine to its phenylalanine, the CDR3 spans 16 amino acids. The entry retains the CDR3 DNA only, 48 bases that are in frame from base 1. These data come from a study of blood T cell repertoires in COVID-19 (TCRdb year 2020). Concerning the study at large: Samples covering the acute and convalescent phases of COVID-19 were provided by collaborators in the United States, Italy and Spain. Samples were obtained from the ongoing ImmuneRACE study (first 160 participants) and from 1,200 or so subjects provided by 6 global collaborators. The repertoires were released in a freely available public database intended as a resource for research on the immune response to SARS-CoV-2. Deeply sampled blood TCRbeta repertoires from subjects exposed to, actively infected with, or recovered from COVID-19 were included in the dataset. Sample metadata almost always included a de-identified subject ID, COVID-19 status, age in years and sex. Where HLA class I and class II types were available, the types were taken from metadata supplied by the sample provider, not from assay-based typing. The prospective study material was composed of cDNA or gDNA derived from T cells, B-cell-depleted T cells, or PBMCs. Paper-wide results and their limitations: Clinical and demographic metadata were provided uncurated, with the amount varying by source and participant.

Enrolling through a virtual design, the prospective study's participants ranged in age from roughly 18 to 90 years and lived across roughly 24 United States geographic areas. To assign participants to cohorts, the prospective study relied on clinical history that participants themselves reported in a screening survey and a study questionnaire. Recovered participants in ImmuneRACE Cohort 3 were defined by two consecutive negative NP/OP PCR tests, clearance by a healthcare professional, or resolution of symptoms. Each participant in the prospective study had whole blood, serum and a nasopharyngeal or oropharyngeal swab collected by mobile phlebotomists. Participants in the prospective study had the option to provide additional blood draws and questionnaires over a 2-month period. Blood samples from the prospective study were shipped frozen or at room temperature prior to DNA extraction.

The sequence was obtained from a woman between 45 and 60 years old who had recovered from COVID-19. The sequence links TRBV24-1 to TRBJ2-7; TRBD2 lines up with 12 middle nucleotides. Sequencing was carried out using PBMCs or T cells enriched from blood (not recorded which). The CDR3 reads CATSDKGLAGKYEQYF. The nucleotides are TGTGCCACCAGTGATAAGGGACTAGCGGGCAAATACGAGCAGTACTTC.